This note documents a single TCR beta chain sequence. Data came from immunoSEQ multiplex PCR; TCRdb stores just in-frame clones and leaves some out. The sample includes about 130,000 clones, about four fifths seen only once; the top ten take 17%. These data originate in a study of blood T cell repertoires in COVID-19. Study details: COVID-19 samples from acute and convalescent phases originated in the United States, Italy and Spain. T cells, B-cell-depleted T cells, or PBMCs provided the cDNA or gDNA that served as material.

This clonotype originated in a man between 25 and 39 years old with COVID-19, enrolled during active disease. The sequencing sample was made of peripheral blood.

The CDR3 sequence: CASSLGTGDETIYF. The CDR3 DNA reads TGCGCCAGCAGCTTGGGCACAGGGGACGAGACCATATATTTT. The genes are TRBV5-1 and TRBJ1-3; 7 bases agree with TRBD1. CDR3 length: 14 residues. The germline V gene encodes CDR1 SGHRS and CDR2 YFSETQ. The ends lost 0 bases at V and 10 bases at J; junction bases unmatched: 7. The full variable domain, in which reference TRBV5-1 and TRBJ1-3 provide the parts outside the CDR3, is KAGVTQTPRYLIKTRGQQVTLSCSPISGHRSVSWYQQTPGQGLQFLFEYFSETQRNKGNFPGRFSGRQFSNSRSEMNVSTLELGDSALYLCASSLGTGDETIYFGEGSWLTVV.